This TCR beta chain was identified in a study of T cell responses to AZD1222 COVID-19 vaccine. General study results and limits: Researchers report vaccine-associated CD4 TCRs spanning spike, with dominance at 160-218 and 743-854.

Assay used: immunoSEQ multiplex PCR; TCRdb lists only in-frame clones, some missing. The table lists about 130,000 clones, 92% of them singletons. Per germline, CDR1 MNHNS and CDR2 SASEGT. The CDR3 loop spans 15 amino acids. The V and J ends lost 2 bases and 4 bases, in that order; junction bases with no gene match: 7. On this clone: No antigen is known for it.

The TCR sequence derives from an adult in good health. The starting material was peripheral blood, obtained on day 0 of AZD1222 vaccination. This rearrangement joins TRBV6-1 to TRBJ1-1; 7 bases map to TRBD1. The CDR3 DNA sequence: TGTGCCAGCAGTGAACGGCCAGGGGGTGTCACTGAAGCTTTCTTT. Translation gives CASSERPGGVTEAFF.